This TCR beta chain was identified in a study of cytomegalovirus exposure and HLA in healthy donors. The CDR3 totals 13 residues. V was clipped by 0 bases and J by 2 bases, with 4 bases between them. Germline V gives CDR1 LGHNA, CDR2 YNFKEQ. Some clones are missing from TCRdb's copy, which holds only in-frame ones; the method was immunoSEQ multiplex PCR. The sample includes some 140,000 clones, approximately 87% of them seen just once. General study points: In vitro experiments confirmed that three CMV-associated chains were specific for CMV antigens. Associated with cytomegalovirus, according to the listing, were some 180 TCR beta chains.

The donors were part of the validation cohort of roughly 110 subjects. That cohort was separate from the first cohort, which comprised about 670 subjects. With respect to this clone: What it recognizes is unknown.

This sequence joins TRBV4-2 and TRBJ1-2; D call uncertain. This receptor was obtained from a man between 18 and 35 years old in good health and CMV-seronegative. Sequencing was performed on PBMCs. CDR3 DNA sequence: TGTGCCAGCAGCCAAGACAGGAACTATGGCTACACCTTC. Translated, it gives CASSQDRNYGYTF.